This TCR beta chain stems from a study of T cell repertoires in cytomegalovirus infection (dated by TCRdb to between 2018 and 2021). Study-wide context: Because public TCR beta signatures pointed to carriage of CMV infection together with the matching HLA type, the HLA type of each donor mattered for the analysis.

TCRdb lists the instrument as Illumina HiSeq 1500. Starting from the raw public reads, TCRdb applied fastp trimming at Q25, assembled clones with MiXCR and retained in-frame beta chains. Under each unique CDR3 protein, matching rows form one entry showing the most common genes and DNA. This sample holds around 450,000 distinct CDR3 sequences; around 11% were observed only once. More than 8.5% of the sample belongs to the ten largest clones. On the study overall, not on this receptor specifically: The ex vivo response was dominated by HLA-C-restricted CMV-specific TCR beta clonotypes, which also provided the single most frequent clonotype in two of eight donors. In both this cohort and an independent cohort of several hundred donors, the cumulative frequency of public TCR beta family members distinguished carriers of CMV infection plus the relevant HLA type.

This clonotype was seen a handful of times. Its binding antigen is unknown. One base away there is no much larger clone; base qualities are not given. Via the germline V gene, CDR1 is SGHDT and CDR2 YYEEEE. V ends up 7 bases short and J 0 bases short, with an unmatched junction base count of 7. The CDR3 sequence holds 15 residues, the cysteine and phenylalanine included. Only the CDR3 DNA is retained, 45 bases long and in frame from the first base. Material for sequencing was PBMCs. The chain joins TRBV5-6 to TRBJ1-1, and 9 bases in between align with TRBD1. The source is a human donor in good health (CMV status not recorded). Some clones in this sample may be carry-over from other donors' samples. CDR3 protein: CASRRQGVMNTEAFF. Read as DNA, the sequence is TGTGCCAGCCGGCGACAGGGGGTCATGAACACTGAAGCTTTCTTT.